This T cell receptor (beta chain) was sequenced in a study of spatial heterogeneity in lung cancer. Germline assignment: CDR1 SEHNR and CDR2 FQNEAQ (reference sequence). The trim removed 4 bases at V and 8 bases at J, leaving 5 bases unmatched. The CDR3 has 14 amino acids. This clonotype was seen at least ten times. Time point in this sample: sample taken at primary tumor resection. TCRs were sequenced from unsorted whole RNA of tumor, nontumor lung or PBMC. TCRdb re-called the 5' RACE reads with MiXCR, one entry per CDR3 protein. This sample has approximately 25,000 distinct CDR3 sequences, with 5.5% to 7% found just once.

The material sequenced was PBMCs, taken at surgery. The clonotype originates from a male donor with early-stage non-small cell lung cancer. The chain is built from TRBV7-9 and TRBJ1-6; the match to TRBD1 covers 7 bases. The CDR3 region is CASSSDRAYSPLHF. CDR3 bases: TGTGCCAGCAGCTCCGACAGGGCCTATTCACCCCTCCACTTT.